This paragraph covers one TCR beta chain sequence. The source of the sample is a study of circulating tumor DNA in untreated peripheral T-cell lymphoma. TCRdb keeps only in-frame clones here, not all; method: immunoSEQ multiplex PCR. Here the sample spans 8,000 to 9,000 clones, roughly 80% being singletons. The CDR3 covers 15 residues. Germline CDR1 LNHDA, CDR2 SQIVND (reference sequence). The ends were cut back, 3 bases at V and 5 bases at J, with 14 bases in the middle. The rearrangement links TRBV19 to TRBJ1-3; a possible D gene is TRBD1 (6 bases). The receptor comes from a human donor with peripheral T-cell lymphoma. Sequenced material: tumor tissue. The CDR3 nucleotides are TGTGCCAGTAGTATGGAGAACAGGGATAGAAACACCATATATTTT. Protein product: CASSMENRDRNTIYF.